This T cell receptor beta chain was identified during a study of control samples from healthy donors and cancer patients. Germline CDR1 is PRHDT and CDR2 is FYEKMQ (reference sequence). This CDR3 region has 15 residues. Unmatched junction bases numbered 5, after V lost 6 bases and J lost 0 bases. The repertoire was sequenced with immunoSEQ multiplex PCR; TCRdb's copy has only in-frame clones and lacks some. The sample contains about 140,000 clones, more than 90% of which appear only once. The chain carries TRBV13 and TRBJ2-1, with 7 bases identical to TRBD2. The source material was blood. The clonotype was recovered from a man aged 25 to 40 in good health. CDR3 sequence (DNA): TGTGCCAGCAGTCTTGGGGGGGGCTCCTACAATGAGCAGTTCTTC. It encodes CASSLGGGSYNEQFF.